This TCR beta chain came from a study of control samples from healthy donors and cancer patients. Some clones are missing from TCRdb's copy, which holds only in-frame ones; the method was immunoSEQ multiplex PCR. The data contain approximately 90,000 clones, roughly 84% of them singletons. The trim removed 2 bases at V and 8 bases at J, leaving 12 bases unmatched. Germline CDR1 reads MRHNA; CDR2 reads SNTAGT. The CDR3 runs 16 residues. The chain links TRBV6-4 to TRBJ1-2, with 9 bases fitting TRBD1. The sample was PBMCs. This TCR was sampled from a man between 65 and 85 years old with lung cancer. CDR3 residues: CASSDRIQGAREGYTF. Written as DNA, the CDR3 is TGTGCCAGCAGTGACCGGATACAGGGGGCGCGGGAGGGCTACACCTTC.